These 12 T cell receptor beta chains came from one sample sequenced in a study of CD8+ T cells in alopecia areata. Investigators isolated RNA and reverse transcribed it into cDNA to act as the sequencing template. Assay: immunoSEQ multiplex PCR; the TCRdb copy retains only in-frame clones and omits some. The sample contains about 220,000 clones, 50% to 60% of which appear only once. As to treatment: oral pan-JAK inhibitor, 5-10 mg twice daily. The input for sequencing was CD4+ T cells sorted from blood, taken at week 4, from a patient treated with tofacitinib. These receptor sequences come from a human donor with alopecia areata.

This clone was seen ten or more times. The J gene is TRBJ2-7, the V gene TRBV7-9; 7 bases are shared with TRBD1. Trimming removed 6 bases from V and 1 base from J; junction bases left unmatched: 6. This CDR3 is 14 amino acids long. In germline, CDR1 is SEHNR, CDR2 FQNEAQ (reference sequence). This CDR3 reads CASSLTGLSYEQYF. DNA for the CDR3: TGTGCCAGCAGTTTGACAGGGTTATCCTACGAGCAGTACTTC.

The chain uses TRBV18 and TRBJ2-7; D call uncertain. Deletions cut 4 bases from V and 2 bases from J, with 12 bases between. Germline V CDR1 and CDR2: KGHSH, LQKENI. The CDR3 extends over 14 amino acids. This CDR3 reads CASSLKTAPYEQYF. CDR3 nucleotides: TGTGCCAGCTCACTCAAGACGGCTCCCTACGAGCAGTACTTC.

V and J are TRBV5-1 and TRBJ1-1; no clear D. CDR1 and CDR2 (germline): SGHRS, YFSETQ. CDR3 length: 15 residues. The germline V and J ends were trimmed by 5 bases and 2 bases, with 16 bases remaining between them. DNA of the CDR3: TGCGCCAGCAGGGTCGTTTTAGGGAGTAACACTGAAGCTTTCTTT. The encoded protein is CASRVVLGSNTEAFF.

The sample holds many counts of this clone. The J gene is TRBJ1-4, the V gene TRBV7-2, with D possibly matching TRBD1 (5 bases). The ends were cut back, 4 bases at V and 5 bases at J, with 14 bases in the middle. From germline, CDR1 is SGHTA and CDR2 FQGNSA. The CDR3 has 15 residues. This chain's CDR3 is CASSSLGRLNEKLFF. CDR3 in DNA: TGTGCCAGCAGCTCGTTGGGACGTTTAAATGAAAAACTGTTTTTT.

A few counts support this clone. The chain combines TRBV19 with TRBJ2-1; D is perhaps TRBD1 (5 bases). V was cut by 3 bases and J by 4 bases, with 13 bases left in between. The CDR3 is 15 residues long. Germline assignment: CDR1 LNHDA and CDR2 SQIVND (reference sequence). CDR3 residues: CASSIQAGQYNEQFF. CDR3 bases: TGTGCCAGTAGTATCCAGGCAGGGCAGTACAATGAGCAGTTCTTC.

V and J are TRBV6-1 and TRBJ2-5; TRBD2 matches at 8 bases. Trimming removed 6 bases from V and 2 bases from J; junction bases left unmatched: 5. The V gene's germline CDR1 is MNHNS and CDR2 SASEGT. CDR3 length: 14 residues. CDR3 loop: CASSQLAAQETQYF. CDR3 in DNA: TGTGCCAGCAGCCAACTAGCGGCACAAGAGACCCAGTACTTC.

This clone was seen a few times. The J gene is TRBJ1-6, the V gene TRBV14; no firm D call. The CDR3 contains 15 residues. CDR1 and CDR2 from the germline V gene are SGHDN and FVKESK. Deletions cut 1 base from V and 10 bases from J, with 14 bases between. The CDR3 nucleotides are TGTGCCAGCAGCCAAGTAGGAGCCGCCGGGTCACCCCTCCACTTT. This codes for CASSQVGAAGSPLHF.

V usage is TRBV19 and J usage is TRBJ2-1, with D possibly TRBD2 on 7 matching bases. V dropped 8 bases and J dropped 6 bases, with 11 bases sitting between them. This CDR3 has 12 amino acids. The germline V gene has CDR1 LNHDA and CDR2 SQIVND (reference sequence). The CDR3 loop is CASQGRANEQFF. The CDR3, as DNA: TGTGCCAGTCAGGGGAGGGCCAATGAGCAGTTCTTC.

The CDR3: CASSPWTSSTGELFF. The CDR3 nucleotides read TGTGCCAGCTCACCTTGGACTAGCAGCACCGGGGAGCTGTTTTTT. This chain uses TRBV18 with TRBJ2-2, with 8 bases that match TRBD2. With 3 bases clipped from V and 4 bases from J, the junction kept 4 bases outside the gene matches. Looked up from germline, CDR1 is KGHSH and CDR2 is LQKENI. There are 15 residues in the CDR3.

V gene TRBV29-1 combines with J gene TRBJ1-1; D perhaps matches TRBD1 (6 bases). From germline, CDR1 is SQVTM and CDR2 ANQGSEA. V lost 0 bases and J lost 7, with 6 bases in between. The CDR3 has 11 residues. The CDR3 loop reads CSVEDRGEAFF. CDR3 nucleotide sequence: TGCAGCGTTGAAGACAGGGGTGAAGCTTTCTTT.

This clone has only a few counts. The chain links TRBV7-2 to TRBJ1-6, with TRBD1 as a possible D gene (5 bases). V shed 6 bases and J shed 10 bases, with 16 bases lying between them. CDR1 is SGHTA, CDR2 FQGNSA, per germline. The CDR3 totals 14 residues. CDR3 DNA sequence: TGTGCCAGCAGACCTTCGGGGGGTAACTCACCCCTCCACTTT. It is translated as CASRPSGGNSPLHF. The complete variable domain, with remaining parts taken from reference TRBV7-2 and TRBJ1-6, reads GAGVSQSPSNKVTEKGKDVELRCDPISGHTALYWYRQSLGQGLEFLIYFQGNSAPDKSGLPSDRFSAERTGGSVSTLTIQRTQQEDSAVYLCASRPSGGNSPLHFGNGTRLTVT.

This clone came up a few times. The chain joins TRBV27 to TRBJ1-6; 8 positions agree with TRBD1. With V trimmed by 5 bases and J by 10 bases, 1 base remained unmatched. This CDR3 region has 12 residues. The V gene's germline CDR1 is MNHEY and CDR2 SMNVEV (reference sequence). CDR3 protein: CASSDRGSPLHF. The CDR3 DNA is TGTGCCAGCAGTGACAGGGGATCACCCCTCCACTTT.